This T cell receptor (beta chain) is from a study of T cell responses to AZD1222 COVID-19 vaccine. Points from the study as a whole: CD4 TCRs associated with vaccination spanned spike, dominating at 160-218 and 743-854. At study baseline, merely more than 5 AZD1222 recipients were seropositive. Among spike-specific TCRs, nearly half reportedly target unmutated variant regions.

Here immunoSEQ multiplex PCR was the method, and the copy in TCRdb shows in-frame clones only, minus some. The sample has about 120,000 clones, approximately 86% seen once. Turning to this clone: Its cognate antigen is unknown.

CDR1 is LGHDT, CDR2 YNNKEL, per germline (reference sequence). Trimming took 2 bases from V and 4 from J, leaving 6 bases between them. The CDR3 totals 12 residues. The clonotype was recovered from an adult who received the AZD1222 COVID-19 vaccine. The sample here was peripheral blood, taken 28 days after the second AZD1222 dose. The chain is built from TRBV3-1 (or the pseudogene TRBV3-2) and TRBJ2-7, with D unclear. In nucleotides, the CDR3 is TGTGCCAGCAGCCAAATGGGATACGAGCAGTACTTC. This codes for CASSQMGYEQYF.